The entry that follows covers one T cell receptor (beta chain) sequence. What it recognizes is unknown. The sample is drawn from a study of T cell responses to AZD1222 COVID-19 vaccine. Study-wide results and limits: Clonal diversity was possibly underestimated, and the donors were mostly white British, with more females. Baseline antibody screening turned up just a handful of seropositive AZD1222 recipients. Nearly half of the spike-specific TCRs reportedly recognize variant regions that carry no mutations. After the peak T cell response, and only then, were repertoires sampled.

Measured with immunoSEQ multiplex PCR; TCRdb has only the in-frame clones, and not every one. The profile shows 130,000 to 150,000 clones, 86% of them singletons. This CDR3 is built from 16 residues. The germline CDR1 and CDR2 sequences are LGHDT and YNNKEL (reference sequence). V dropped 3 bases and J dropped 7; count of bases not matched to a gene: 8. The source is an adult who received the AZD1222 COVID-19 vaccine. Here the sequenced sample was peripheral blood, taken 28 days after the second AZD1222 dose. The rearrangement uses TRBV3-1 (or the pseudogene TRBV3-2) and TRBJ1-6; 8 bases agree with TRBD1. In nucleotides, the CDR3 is TGTGCCAGCAGCCAGTGGACAGGGAGGGAAAATTCACCCCTCCACTTT. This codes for CASSQWTGRENSPLHF.